What follows are 17 T cell receptor beta chains derived from one specimen sequenced in a study of blood T cell repertoires in COVID-19. Using immunoSEQ multiplex PCR, the repertoire was profiled, and TCRdb retains in-frame clones only, with some absent. Of some 250,000 clones in the sample, approximately 90% were seen once. Sequenced sample: PBMCs or T cells enriched from blood (not recorded which). All receptors come from a man aged 40-49 years who had recovered from COVID-19.

This chain joins TRBV19 and TRBJ2-2, with TRBD2 matching 8 bases. Germline values: CDR1 LNHDA, CDR2 SQIVND (reference sequence). The ends lost 1 base at V and 0 bases at J; junction bases unmatched: 10. The CDR3 is made up of 19 amino acids. CDR3 amino acids: CASSIGSRTSWANTGELFF. For the CDR3, the DNA is TGTGCCAGTAGTATAGGAAGTAGGACTAGCTGGGCGAACACCGGGGAGCTGTTTTTT. Supplemented by reference TRBV19 and TRBJ2-2, the full variable domain reads DGGITQSPKYLFRKEGQNVTLSCEQNLNHDAMYWYRQDPGQGLRLIYYSQIVNDFQKGDIAEGYSVSREKKESFPLTVTSAQKNPTAFYLCASSIGSRTSWANTGELFFGEGSRLTVL.

The CDR3 spells CASSVDRGAYEQFF. The CDR3 nucleotides are TGTGCCAGTAGTGTCGACAGGGGGGCTTATGAGCAGTTCTTC. This chain connects TRBV19 to TRBJ2-1, with 9 bases that match TRBD1. The germline V gene encodes CDR1 LNHDA and CDR2 SQIVND (reference sequence). J lost 8 bases, V lost 5 bases, and 7 bases had no gene match. There are 14 residues in the CDR3. Combining the CDR3 with reference TRBV19 and TRBJ2-1 gives the whole variable domain DGGITQSPKYLFRKEGQNVTLSCEQNLNHDAMYWYRQDPGQGLRLIYYSQIVNDFQKGDIAEGYSVSREKKESFPLTVTSAQKNPTAFYLCASSVDRGAYEQFFGPGTRLTVL.

The chain combines TRBV9 with TRBJ1-3, with 7 bases matching TRBD1. The trim removed 2 bases at V and 0 bases at J, leaving 5 bases unmatched. The CDR3 contains 16 residues. CDR1 is SGDLS and CDR2 is YYNGEE in the germline V gene. This chain's CDR3 is CASSVTSGGSGNTIYF. DNA for the CDR3: TGTGCCAGCAGCGTGACTTCAGGGGGCTCTGGAAACACCATATATTTT.

This sequence joins TRBV5-8 and TRBJ2-7, with D possibly matching TRBD2 (6 bases). V was cut by 4 bases and J by 4 bases, with 9 bases left in between. Germline lookup yields CDR1 SGHTS and CDR2 YDEGEE. CDR3 length: 12 residues. CDR3 in amino acids: CASSRRGYEQYF. The CDR3 DNA follows: TGTGCCAGCAGCCGTCGGGGGTACGAGCAGTACTTC.

CDR3 nucleotides: TGTGCCAGCAGCCGTCGGACTAGCGGGACGACCTACGAGCAGTACTTC. Amino acid sequence: CASSRRTSGTTYEQYF. This chain connects TRBV5-4 to TRBJ2-7; 12 bases agree with TRBD2. The germline V gene has CDR1 SGHNT and CDR2 YYREEE (reference sequence). With V trimmed by 4 bases and J by 2 bases, 7 bases remained unmatched. This CDR3 region has 16 residues.

This chain links TRBV6-5 with TRBJ2-1, with a possible D match to TRBD1 (6 bases). Germline assignment: CDR1 MNHEY and CDR2 SVGAGI. This CDR3 has 13 residues. V was cut by 2 bases and J by 13 bases, with 15 bases left in between. The CDR3: CASSYLESGQQFF. The CDR3 nucleotides are TGTGCCAGCAGTTACCTCGAGTCGGGACAACAGTTCTTC.

The chain joins TRBV5-8 to TRBJ1-2; 11 bases match TRBD1. After removal of 3 bases from V and 4 bases from J, the junction contained 2 bases not matched to a gene. This CDR3 spans 14 amino acids. Per the germline V gene, CDR1 is SGHTS and CDR2 is YDEGEE. CDR3 amino acids: CASSSDRGRYGYTF. The CDR3 DNA is TGTGCCAGCAGCTCGGACAGGGGGCGCTATGGCTACACCTTC. Filled out from reference TRBV5-8 and TRBJ1-2, the complete variable domain reads EAGVTQSPTHLIKTRGQQATLRCSPISGHTSVYWYQQALGLGLQFLLWYDEGEERNRGNFPPRFSGRQFPNYSSELNVNALELEDSALYLCASSSDRGRYGYTFGSGTRLTVV.

This sequence joins TRBV5-1 and TRBJ2-7; D unclear. V lost 1 base, J lost 0 bases, and 11 bases lay in between. In germline, CDR1 is SGHRS, CDR2 YFSETQ. CDR3 length: 15 residues. The CDR3 here is CASSLFAASSYEQYF. The DNA of the CDR3 is TGCGCCAGCAGCTTGTTTGCGGCGAGCTCCTACGAGCAGTACTTC.

This chain links TRBV13 with TRBJ1-5; weak D call: TRBD1 (5 bases). Germline CDR1 and CDR2: PRHDT and FYEKMQ (reference sequence). This CDR3 comprises 17 residues. Trimming left V 0 bases short and J 2 bases short, with 14 bases between. This chain's CDR3 is CASSLGLAGGGNQPQHF. CDR3 nucleotide sequence: TGTGCCAGCAGCTTAGGCCTAGCGGGGGGTGGCAATCAGCCCCAGCATTTT.

The chain recombines TRBV7-2 with TRBJ1-3; TRBD1 aligns across 7 bases. CDR1 and CDR2 from the germline V gene are SGHTA and FQGNSA. With 2 bases clipped from V and 3 bases from J, the junction kept 4 bases outside the gene matches. The CDR3 is 15 residues long. The CDR3 region has the DNA TGTGCCAGCAGCTTAACAGGGGTCGGTGGAAACACCATATATTTT. Encoded protein: CASSLTGVGGNTIYF.

This clone was seen more than once but under ten times. This chain joins TRBV7-8 and TRBJ2-7; a weak D match, TRBD2 (6 bases). This CDR3 is built from 16 residues. Germline V CDR1 and CDR2: SGHVS, FQNEAQ. V dropped 1 base and J dropped 5 bases, with 18 bases sitting between them. The CDR3 DNA reads TGTGCCAGCAGCTTAGGTGGGGGGTTAATTCGCCACGAGCAGTACTTC. It specifies CASSLGGGLIRHEQYF.

The chain is built from TRBV21-1 and TRBJ2-1; the table names TRBD1, a call not compared with the DNA. TRBV21-1 is listed as a pseudogene. The CDR3 is made up of 17 amino acids. The CDR3 protein is CASSNLGQGATYNEQFF. The CDR3, as DNA: TGTGCCAGCAGCAATCTCGGACAGGGGGCAACCTACAATGAGCAGTTCTTC.

V gene TRBV27 combines with J gene TRBJ2-3; D gene uncertain. Trimming took off 8 bases at V and 3 bases at J, with 12 bases between the two ends. The CDR3 totals 13 residues. The V gene's germline CDR1 is MNHEY and CDR2 SMNVEV (reference sequence). In DNA, the CDR3 is TGTGCCAGCCACCCTACGATGACAGATACGCAGTATTTT. Protein: CASHPTMTDTQYF.

The chain uses TRBV19 and TRBJ1-2, with 9 positions matching TRBD1. The junction had 2 bases not matched to a gene; V was cut back by 4 bases and J by 2 bases. The CDR3 extends over 14 amino acids. Looked up from germline, CDR1 is LNHDA and CDR2 is SQIVND (reference sequence). The CDR3 nucleotides are TGTGCCAGTAGTAAACAGGGGGCCAACTATGGCTACACCTTC. Its translation: CASSKQGANYGYTF.

The rearrangement joins TRBV6-5 to TRBJ2-7; D is uncertain. This CDR3 region has 12 residues. Trimming took 6 bases from V and 2 from J, leaving 8 bases between them. Per the germline V gene, CDR1 is MNHEY and CDR2 is SVGAGI. CDR3 residues: CASRRQTYEQYF. Here the CDR3 DNA reads TGTGCCAGCAGGAGGCAAACCTACGAGCAGTACTTC.

Only one count was recorded for this clone. The rearrangement uses TRBV5-5 and TRBJ2-2, with D tentatively TRBD2 (6 bases). Trimming pared 4 bases from V and 4 bases from J, leaving 11 bases between. Germline V gene data show CDR1 as SGHKS and CDR2 as YYEKEE (reference sequence). The CDR3 is 14 residues long. CDR3 nucleotide sequence: TGTGCCAGCAGCCTGGGGAGGAGCACCGGGGAGCTGTTTTTT. This encodes CASSLGRSTGELFF.

The rearrangement links TRBV28 to TRBJ2-4; D is possibly TRBD2 (5 bases). This CDR3 has 14 amino acids. Trimming took 3 bases from V and 2 from J, leaving 8 bases between them. Looked up from germline, CDR1 is MDHEN and CDR2 is SYDVKM. The CDR3, as DNA: TGTGCCAGCAGTTTGTCGGGGACCAAAAACATTCAGTACTTC. Translated: CASSLSGTKNIQYF.